This T cell receptor (beta chain) was observed in a study of CD8 T cells in Susac syndrome. Study at large: Susac syndrome patients were untreated, on corticosteroids with some adding intravenous immunoglobulin, or on intravenous immunoglobulin only.

Sequencing targeted TCR beta in blood CD8+ and CD4+ T cells. TEMRA cells were FACS-enriched and CD8+ and CD4+ T cells negatively isolated. After extraction with the RNeasy kit, 0.5 to 1 ug of the RNA was reverse transcribed using random hexamers. The authors amplified TCR beta CDR3 across 54 Vbeta and 13 Jbeta using immunoSEQ multiplex PCR. TCRdb re-analysed the immunoSEQ multiplex PCR reads in MiXCR, keeping a single row per CDR3 protein. The sample gives about 130,000 distinct CDR3 sequences, 85% to 95% of which show up once; roughly 0.2% is in the top ten. CDR3 size: 14 residues. CDR1 and CDR2 from the germline V gene are MNHEY and SVGAGI. The V gene end was trimmed by 6 bases and the J gene end by 1 base; junction bases not matched to a gene: 2.

The chain combines TRBV6-5 with TRBJ2-1; 8 bases agree with TRBD2. Source material: CD8+ T cells from PBMCs. This TCR was recovered from a human donor with Susac syndrome. The CDR3 region has the DNA TGTGCCAGCAGGGGCGGGAGGTCCTACAATGAGCAGTTCTTC. Encoded protein: CASRGGRSYNEQFF.